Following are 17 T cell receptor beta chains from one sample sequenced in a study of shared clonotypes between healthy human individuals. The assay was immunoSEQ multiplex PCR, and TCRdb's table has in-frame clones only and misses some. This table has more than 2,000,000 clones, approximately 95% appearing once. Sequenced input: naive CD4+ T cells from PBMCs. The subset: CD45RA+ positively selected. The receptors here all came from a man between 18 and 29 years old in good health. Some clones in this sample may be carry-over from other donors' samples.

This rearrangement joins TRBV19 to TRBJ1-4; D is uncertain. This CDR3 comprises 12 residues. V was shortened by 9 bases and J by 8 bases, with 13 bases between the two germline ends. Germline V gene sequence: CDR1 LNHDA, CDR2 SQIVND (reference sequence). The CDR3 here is CASRDLGEKLFF. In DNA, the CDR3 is TGTGCCAGCCGAGATCTCGGCGAAAAACTGTTTTTT.

The CDR3 loop is CAVRPEQRGADTQYF. DNA for the CDR3: TGTGCCGTACGACCAGAACAACGAGGGGCAGATACGCAGTATTTT. The chain combines TRBV5-4 with TRBJ2-3, with D tentatively TRBD1 or TRBD2 (5 bases each). V was clipped by 10 bases and J by 4 bases, with 22 bases between them. Germline loops: CDR1 SGHNT, CDR2 YYREEE (reference sequence). The CDR3 has 15 residues.

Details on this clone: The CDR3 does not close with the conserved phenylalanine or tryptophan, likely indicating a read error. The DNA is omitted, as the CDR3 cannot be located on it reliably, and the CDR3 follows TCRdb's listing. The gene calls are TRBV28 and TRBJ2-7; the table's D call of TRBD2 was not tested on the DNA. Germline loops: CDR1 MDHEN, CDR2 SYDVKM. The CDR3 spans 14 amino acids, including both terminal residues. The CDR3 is CASSSPPGSYSWVI.

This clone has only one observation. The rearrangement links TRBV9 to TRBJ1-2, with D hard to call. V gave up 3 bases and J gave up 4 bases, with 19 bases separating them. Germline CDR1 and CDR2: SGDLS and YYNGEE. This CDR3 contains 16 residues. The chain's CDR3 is CASSGTPSVSGYGYTF. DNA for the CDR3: TGTGCCAGCAGCGGGACCCCTTCTGTATCGGGCTATGGCTACACCTTC.

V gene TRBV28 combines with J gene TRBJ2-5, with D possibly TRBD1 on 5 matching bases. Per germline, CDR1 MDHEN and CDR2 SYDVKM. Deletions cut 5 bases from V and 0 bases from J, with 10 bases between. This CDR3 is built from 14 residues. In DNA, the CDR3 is TGTGCCAGCAGTCACGACAGAAACCAAGAGACCCAGTACTTC. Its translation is CASSHDRNQETQYF.

The CDR3 loop reads CASSGTSGRSSYNEQFF. The CDR3 nucleotides read TGTGCCAGCAGTGGGACTAGCGGGAGGAGCTCCTACAATGAGCAGTTCTTC. The chain joins TRBV6-1 to TRBJ2-1, with 14 bases that match TRBD2. This CDR3 is 17 amino acids long. The V gene end was trimmed by 4 bases and the J gene end by 0 bases; junction bases not matched to a gene: 2. Germline CDR1 and CDR2: MNHNS and SASEGT.

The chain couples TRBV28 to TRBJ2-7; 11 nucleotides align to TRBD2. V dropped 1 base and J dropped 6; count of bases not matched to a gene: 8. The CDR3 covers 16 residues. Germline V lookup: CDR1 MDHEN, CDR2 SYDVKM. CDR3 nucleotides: TGTGCCAGCAGTTTATCCGAGACTAGCGGGATCTTCGAGCAGTACTTC. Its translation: CASSLSETSGIFEQYF.

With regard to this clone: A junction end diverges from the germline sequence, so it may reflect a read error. CDR3 DNA sequence: TGTGCCTGCAGACAGCGCTCTGGAAACACCATATATTTT. Amino acid sequence: CACRQRSGNTIYF. The J gene is TRBJ1-3, the V gene TRBV6-5; possible D gene TRBD1, 5 bases. The CDR3 consists of 13 residues. Germline loops: CDR1 MNHEY, CDR2 SVGAGI.

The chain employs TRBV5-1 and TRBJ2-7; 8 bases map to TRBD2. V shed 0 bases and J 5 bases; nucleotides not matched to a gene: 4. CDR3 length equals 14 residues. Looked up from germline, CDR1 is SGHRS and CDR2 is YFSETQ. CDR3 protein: CASSLVGTSDEQYF. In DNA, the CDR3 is TGCGCCAGCAGCTTGGTGGGGACTAGTGACGAGCAGTACTTC.

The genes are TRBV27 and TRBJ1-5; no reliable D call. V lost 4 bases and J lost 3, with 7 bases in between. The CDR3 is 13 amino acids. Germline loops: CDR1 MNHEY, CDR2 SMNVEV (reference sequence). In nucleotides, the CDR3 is TGTGCCAGCAGTTGGCGGGTCAATCAGCCCCAGCATTTT. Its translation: CASSWRVNQPQHF.

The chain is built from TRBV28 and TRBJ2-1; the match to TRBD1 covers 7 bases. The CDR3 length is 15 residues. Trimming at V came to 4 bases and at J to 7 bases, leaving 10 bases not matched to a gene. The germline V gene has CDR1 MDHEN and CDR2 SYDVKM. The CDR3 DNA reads TGTGCCAGCAGTTCTACCGCGACAGGGCCTAATGAGCAGTTCTTC. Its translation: CASSSTATGPNEQFF.

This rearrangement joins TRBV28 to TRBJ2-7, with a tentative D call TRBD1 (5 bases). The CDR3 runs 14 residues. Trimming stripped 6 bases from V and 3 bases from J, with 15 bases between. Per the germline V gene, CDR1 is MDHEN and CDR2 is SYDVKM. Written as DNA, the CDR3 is TGTGCCAGCAGCCTGACAGTATCCATCTACGAGCAGTACTTC. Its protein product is CASSLTVSIYEQYF.

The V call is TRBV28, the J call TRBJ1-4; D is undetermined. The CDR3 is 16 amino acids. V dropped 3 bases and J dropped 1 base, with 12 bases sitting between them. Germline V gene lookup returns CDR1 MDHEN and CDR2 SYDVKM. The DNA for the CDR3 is TGTGCCAGCAGTTTTATTCGTTTGGGAACTAATGAAAAACTGTTTTTT. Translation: CASSFIRLGTNEKLFF.

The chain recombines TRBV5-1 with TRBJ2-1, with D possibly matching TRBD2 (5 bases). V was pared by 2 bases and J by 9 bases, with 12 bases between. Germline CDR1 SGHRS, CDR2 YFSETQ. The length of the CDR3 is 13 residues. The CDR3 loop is CASSLLVSPEQFF. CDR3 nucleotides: TGCGCCAGCAGCTTACTAGTGTCCCCTGAGCAGTTCTTC. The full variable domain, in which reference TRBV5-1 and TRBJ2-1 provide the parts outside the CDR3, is KAGVTQTPRYLIKTRGQQVTLSCSPISGHRSVSWYQQTPGQGLQFLFEYFSETQRNKGNFPGRFSGRQFSNSRSEMNVSTLELGDSALYLCASSLLVSPEQFFGPGTRLTVL.

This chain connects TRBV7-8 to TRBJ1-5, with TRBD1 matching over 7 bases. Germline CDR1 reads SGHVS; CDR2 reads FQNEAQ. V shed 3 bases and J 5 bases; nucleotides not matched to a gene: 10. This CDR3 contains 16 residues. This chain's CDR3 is CASSFSSAGGDQPQHF. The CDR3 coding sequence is TGTGCCAGCAGCTTTAGTTCGGCAGGGGGAGATCAGCCCCAGCATTTT.

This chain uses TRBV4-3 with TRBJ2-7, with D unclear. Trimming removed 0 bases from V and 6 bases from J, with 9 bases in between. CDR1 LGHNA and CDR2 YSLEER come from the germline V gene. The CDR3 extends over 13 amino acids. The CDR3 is CASSQDPAGEQYF. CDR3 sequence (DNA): TGCGCCAGCAGCCAAGATCCGGCCGGCGAGCAGTACTTC.

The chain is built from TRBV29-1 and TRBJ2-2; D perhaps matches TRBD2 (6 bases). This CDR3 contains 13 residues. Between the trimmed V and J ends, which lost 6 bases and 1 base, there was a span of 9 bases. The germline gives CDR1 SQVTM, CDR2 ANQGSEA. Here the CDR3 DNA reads TGCAGCGTCGGGAGAAAGAACACCGGGGAGCTGTTTTTT. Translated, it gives CSVGRKNTGELFF.